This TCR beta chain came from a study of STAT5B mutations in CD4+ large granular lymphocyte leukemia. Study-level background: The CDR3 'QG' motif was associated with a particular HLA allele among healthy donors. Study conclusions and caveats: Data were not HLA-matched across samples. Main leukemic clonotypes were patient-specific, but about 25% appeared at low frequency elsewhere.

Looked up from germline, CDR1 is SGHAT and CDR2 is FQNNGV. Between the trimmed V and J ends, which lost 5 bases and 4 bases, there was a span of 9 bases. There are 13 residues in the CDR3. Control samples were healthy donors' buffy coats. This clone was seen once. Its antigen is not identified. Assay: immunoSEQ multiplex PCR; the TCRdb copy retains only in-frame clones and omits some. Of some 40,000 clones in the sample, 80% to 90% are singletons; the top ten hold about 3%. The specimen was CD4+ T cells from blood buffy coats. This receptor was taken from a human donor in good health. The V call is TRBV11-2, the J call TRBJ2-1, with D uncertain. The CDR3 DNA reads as TGTGCCAGCAGCAGTCCTTTATACAATGAGCAGTTCTTC. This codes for CASSSPLYNEQFF.